These 32 T cell receptor beta chains were sequenced from one sample in a study of blood T cell repertoires in COVID-19. Only in-frame clones appear in the TCRdb table, and some are missing; sequencing was by immunoSEQ multiplex PCR. The table lists approximately 180,000 clones, 70% to 90% of them singletons. Sequenced: peripheral blood. The receptors here all came from a human donor with active or convalescent COVID-19. The donor label of this sample is uncertain.

Here the CDR3 DNA reads TGTGCCAGCAGCTCCGGACAGGGAGCTTCACCCCTCCACTTT. Its protein product is CASSSGQGASPLHF. The chain employs TRBV7-9 and TRBJ1-6, with 8 positions matching TRBD1. After removal of 4 bases from V and 9 bases from J, the junction contained 5 bases not matched to a gene. The CDR3 has 14 residues. The germline gives CDR1 SEHNR, CDR2 FQNEAQ (reference sequence). Supplemented by reference TRBV7-9 and TRBJ1-6, the full variable domain reads DTGVSQNPRHKITKRGQNVTFRCDPISEHNRLYWYRQTLGQGPEFLTYFQNEAQLEKSRLLSDRFSAERPKGSFSTLEIQRTEQGDSAMYLCASSSGQGASPLHFGNGTRLTVT.

In regard to this clone: The junction and the germline gene differ at one end; a read error may be behind it. CDR3 amino acids: CASSQGLASRTDTQYF. CDR3 nucleotide sequence: TGTGCTAGCAGCCAAGGACTAGCATCCCGCACAGATACGCAGTATTTT. The chain carries TRBV7-7 and TRBJ2-3; 8 bases map to TRBD2. The germline gives CDR1 SSHAT, CDR2 FNYEAQ (reference sequence). CDR3 size: 16 residues.

The chain has TRBV4-1 and TRBJ2-7; 9 nucleotides align to TRBD2. CDR3 length: 15 amino acids. The V gene end was trimmed by 4 bases and the J gene end by 7 bases; junction bases not matched to a gene: 11. Germline assignment: CDR1 MGHRA and CDR2 YSYEKL. CDR3 sequence reads: CASSPPSGRTSEQYF. The DNA of the CDR3 is TGCGCCAGCAGCCCCCCAAGCGGGAGGACCTCAGAGCAGTACTTC.

The chain joins TRBV6-2 or TRBV6-3 to TRBJ1-4, with TRBD1 matching 9 bases. The CDR3 has 15 amino acids. Looked up from germline, CDR1 is MNHEY and CDR2 is SVGEGT. V shed 6 bases and J 9 bases; nucleotides not matched to a gene: 11. As DNA, the CDR3 is TGTGCCAGCAGCCCGCTGACAGGGGGAGGGAAAAAACTGTTTTTT. It specifies CASSPLTGGGKKLFF.

This chain connects TRBV10-3 to TRBJ1-6; D is uncertain. The CDR3 totals 11 residues. Germline values: CDR1 ENHRY, CDR2 SYGVKD. V lost 10 bases and J 7 bases, leaving 8 bases between the germline ends. This CDR3 reads CASQENSPLHF. CDR3 bases: TGTGCCAGCCAGGAAAATTCACCCCTCCACTTT.

The chain joins TRBV12-3 or TRBV12-4 to TRBJ1-1; TRBD1 is a possible D gene (5 bases). The CDR3 runs to 13 residues. V lost 1 base and J 3 bases, leaving 6 bases between the germline ends. The CDR3 coding sequence is TGTGCCAGCAGTTTAGGGACACACACTGAAGCTTTCTTT. It translates to CASSLGTHTEAFF.

V is TRBV7-3 and J is TRBJ1-1; D unresolved. The CDR3 sequence is 14 residues long. The V gene's germline CDR1 is SGHTA and CDR2 FQGTGA. The V end lost 3 bases, the J end lost 4 bases, and 12 bases lay between the germline ends. The CDR3 sequence is CASSFSAGITEAFF. The CDR3, as DNA: TGTGCCAGCAGCTTTTCGGCAGGAATCACTGAAGCTTTCTTT.

This sequence joins TRBV18 and TRBJ1-2, with 7 bases that match TRBD1. Looked up from germline, CDR1 is KGHSH and CDR2 is LQKENI. This CDR3 is built from 16 residues. V trimming: 2 bases; J trimming: 4 bases; junction bases outside the gene matches: 10. The CDR3 DNA is TGTGCCAGCTCACCATTTACAGGGGCGGGCGGCTATGGCTACACCTTC. It codes for CASSPFTGAGGYGYTF.

This rearrangement joins TRBV4-1 to TRBJ2-5; the D gene is possibly TRBD2 (6 bases). CDR1 and CDR2 (germline): MGHRA, YSYEKL. Deletions cut 3 bases from V and 0 bases from J, with 11 bases between. This CDR3 region has 15 residues. The CDR3 sequence is CASSQVPGDQETQYF. The CDR3 DNA reads TGCGCCAGCAGCCAGGTTCCGGGGGACCAAGAGACCCAGTACTTC.

This sequence joins TRBV5-1 and TRBJ1-6; 8 bases match TRBD1. Germline V gene lookup returns CDR1 SGHRS and CDR2 YFSETQ. After removal of 0 bases from V and 9 bases from J, the junction contained 5 bases not matched to a gene. CDR3 length: 15 amino acids. This CDR3 reads CASSLDGQGSSPLHF. DNA for the CDR3: TGCGCCAGCAGCTTGGATGGACAGGGCAGTTCACCCCTCCACTTT. Full variable domain (missing parts from reference TRBV5-1 and TRBJ1-6): KAGVTQTPRYLIKTRGQQVTLSCSPISGHRSVSWYQQTPGQGLQFLFEYFSETQRNKGNFPGRFSGRQFSNSRSEMNVSTLELGDSALYLCASSLDGQGSSPLHFGNGTRLTVT.

The rearrangement joins TRBV18 to TRBJ2-7; D possibly corresponds to TRBD1 (5 bases). This CDR3 has 16 residues. Per the germline V gene, CDR1 is KGHSH and CDR2 is LQKENI. Trimming cost V 3 bases and J 1 base, with 16 bases left between them. The CDR3, as DNA: TGTGCCAGCTCACCCCCAAGACAGTCAACGTCCTACGAGCAGTACTTC. This gives the protein CASSPPRQSTSYEQYF.

This clone was seen at least ten times. This chain uses TRBV27 with TRBJ1-2; D may be TRBD1 (6 bases). This CDR3 spans 13 amino acids. Germline loops: CDR1 MNHEY, CDR2 SMNVEV (reference sequence). Trimming removed 9 bases from V and 7 bases from J, with 18 bases in between. The CDR3 is CASSTGGVAGYTF. CDR3 DNA sequence: TGTGCCAGTTCTACGGGGGGCGTGGCTGGCTACACCTTC.

This sequence joins TRBV4-3 and TRBJ2-7; a weak D match, TRBD2 (5 bases). V lost 1 base, J lost 5 bases, and 9 bases lay in between. This CDR3 has 13 amino acids. Germline V CDR1 and CDR2: LGHNA, YSLEER. As DNA, the CDR3 is TGCGCCAGCAGCCAAGGGCAGAGGGACGAGCAGTACTTC. Its protein product is CASSQGQRDEQYF.

The chain has TRBV7-9 and TRBJ1-1; D ambiguous. The CDR3 is 14 residues long. V gave up 0 bases and J gave up 1 base, with 6 bases separating them. CDR1 is SEHNR, CDR2 FQNEAQ, per germline (reference sequence). The CDR3 here is CASSLALRNTEAFF. The CDR3 DNA follows: TGTGCCAGCAGCTTAGCGCTCAGGAACACTGAAGCTTTCTTT.

This sequence joins TRBV3-1 (or the pseudogene TRBV3-2) and TRBJ2-7, with 8 bases matching TRBD1. In germline, CDR1 is LGHDT, CDR2 YNNKEL (reference sequence). The J segment lost 7 bases and the V segment lost 1 base, leaving 3 bases of the junction unmatched. The CDR3 totals 13 residues. The DNA of the CDR3 is TGTGCCAGCAGCCAAGTTACAGGGGGTGAGCAGTACTTC. Protein product: CASSQVTGGEQYF.

CDR3 nucleotide sequence: TGTGCCAGCAGTTACTCAGCTGGGGGGGCCCCGTACTTC. Translating gives CASSYSAGGAPYF. V usage is TRBV6-5 and J usage is TRBJ2-7, with D maybe TRBD2 (7 bases). Between the trimmed V and J ends, which lost 0 bases and 12 bases, there was a span of 15 bases. Looked up from germline, CDR1 is MNHEY and CDR2 is SVGAGI. The CDR3 is 13 residues long.

The V and J genes are TRBV6-2 or TRBV6-3 and TRBJ2-5, with 8 nucleotides matching TRBD1. V trimming: 6 bases; J trimming: 5 bases; junction bases outside the gene matches: 8. The CDR3 covers 14 residues. Germline-derived CDR1 and CDR2 are MNHEY and SVGEGT. The CDR3 protein is CASSVGTGPETQYF. CDR3 DNA: TGTGCCAGCAGCGTAGGGACAGGTCCGGAGACCCAGTACTTC.

The V and J genes are TRBV6-5 and TRBJ1-2; 7 positions match TRBD1. Trimming took 6 bases from V and 0 from J; bases not matched to a gene: 4. The CDR3 spans 14 residues. CDR1 is MNHEY, CDR2 SVGAGI, per germline. The CDR3 DNA reads TGTGCCAGCAGAACCGACAGGGCTAACTATGGCTACACCTTC. Translation: CASRTDRANYGYTF.

Remarks on this clone: Other DNA sequences in this specimen translate into the identical CDR3. The rearrangement links TRBV7-9 to TRBJ2-1; possible D gene TRBD1, 5 bases. V shed 5 bases and J shed 4 bases, with 9 bases lying between them. The CDR3 length is 13 residues. From germline, CDR1 is SEHNR and CDR2 FQNEAQ (reference sequence). The CDR3 sequence: CASSLDSYNEQFF. CDR3 bases: TGTGCCAGCAGCCTCGACAGTTACAATGAGCAGTTCTTC.

V usage is TRBV5-1 and J usage is TRBJ2-2, with TRBD2 identical over 7 bases. Germline V gives CDR1 SGHRS, CDR2 YFSETQ. J was trimmed by 7 bases and V by 4 bases; bases with no gene match: 4. This CDR3 region has 13 residues. CDR3 amino acids: CASSKREGGELFF. CDR3 DNA sequence: TGCGCCAGCAGCAAGCGGGAAGGCGGGGAGCTGTTTTTT.

The rearrangement joins TRBV19 to TRBJ1-6, with a possible D match to TRBD1 (5 bases). Looked up from germline, CDR1 is LNHDA and CDR2 is SQIVND (reference sequence). V lost 2 bases and J lost 10, with 12 bases in between. The CDR3 extends over 14 amino acids. CDR3 nucleotide sequence: TGTGCCAGTAGTATATCTGGGACTCAATCACCCCTCCACTTT. This sequence encodes CASSISGTQSPLHF. The entire variable domain, with the rest obtained from reference TRBV19 and TRBJ1-6, is as follows: DGGITQSPKYLFRKEGQNVTLSCEQNLNHDAMYWYRQDPGQGLRLIYYSQIVNDFQKGDIAEGYSVSREKKESFPLTVTSAQKNPTAFYLCASSISGTQSPLHFGNGTRLTVT.

The chain joins TRBV4-3 to TRBJ1-3, with no clear D. Germline CDR1 is LGHNA and CDR2 is YSLEER. The CDR3 is 16 residues long. The ends were cut back, 4 bases at V and 0 bases at J, with 13 bases in the middle. CDR3 loop: CASSREDAVSGNTIYF. CDR3 in DNA: TGCGCCAGCAGCCGGGAGGACGCGGTCTCTGGAAACACCATATATTTT.

The rearrangement joins TRBV5-4 to TRBJ2-2, with D tentatively TRBD1 (6 bases). Per the germline V gene, CDR1 is SGHNT and CDR2 is YYREEE (reference sequence). CDR3 size: 16 residues. The V end was cut by 4 bases, the J end by 5 bases, with 18 bases between. CDR3 DNA sequence: TGTGCCAGCAGCCCCCCCTTTAGAGGGGGTACCGGGGAGCTGTTTTTT. Its translation: CASSPPFRGGTGELFF.

The gene calls are TRBV5-1 and TRBJ2-5, with TRBD2 matching 8 bases. Germline V lookup: CDR1 SGHRS, CDR2 YFSETQ. The CDR3 covers 16 residues. Trimming cost V 4 bases and J 1 base; bases outside gene matches: 9. The CDR3 region has the DNA TGCGCCAGCAGCGTCGGGGCAGCGGGAGTCCAAGAGACCCAGTACTTC. Translating it yields CASSVGAAGVQETQYF.

The CDR3 DNA is TGTGCCAGCAGCCATTCTAACTATGGCTACACCTTC. Protein: CASSHSNYGYTF. This sequence joins TRBV7-2 and TRBJ1-2; D call uncertain. Between the trimmed V and J ends, which lost 5 bases and 0 bases, there was a span of 4 bases. This CDR3 comprises 12 residues. Looked up from germline, CDR1 is SGHTA and CDR2 is FQGNSA.

The chain is built from TRBV27 and TRBJ1-5, with TRBD1 matching over 7 bases. There are 14 residues in the CDR3. V trimming: 3 bases; J trimming: 6 bases; junction bases outside the gene matches: 5. Looked up from germline, CDR1 is MNHEY and CDR2 is SMNVEV (reference sequence). The CDR3 DNA reads as TGTGCCAGCAGTTTCCAGGGGGTGTCTCAGCCCCAGCATTTT. Amino acids: CASSFQGVSQPQHF.

The chain has TRBV7-2 and TRBJ2-7, with TRBD2 identical over 11 bases. Germline CDR1 and CDR2: SGHTA and FQGNSA. The CDR3 sequence is 16 residues long. With 0 bases clipped from V and 4 bases from J, the junction kept 5 bases outside the gene matches. This CDR3 reads CASSLASSGRRYEQYF. The CDR3 DNA is TGTGCCAGCAGCTTAGCTTCTAGCGGGAGGAGATACGAGCAGTACTTC.

The CDR3 bases are TGTGCCAGCAGCAAAGGGGTGGGCCCCCCGGTCTCCGAGCAGTACTTC. It is translated as CASSKGVGPPVSEQYF. V usage is TRBV11-3 and J usage is TRBJ2-7; a weak D match, TRBD1 (5 bases). Germline V CDR1 and CDR2: SGHNT, YENEEA. V was cut by 5 bases and J by 6 bases, with 23 bases left in between. This CDR3 spans 16 amino acids.

The CDR3 sequence is CASSHHTGLADLIAKNIQYF. The CDR3 DNA reads as TGTGCCAGCAGTCATCATACAGGGCTGGCGGATCTAATAGCCAAAAACATTCAGTACTTC. The chain joins TRBV11-3 to TRBJ2-4; the D gene is possibly TRBD1 (6 bases). The CDR3 length is 20 residues. V was shortened by 6 bases and J by 0 bases, with 27 bases between the two germline ends. Germline V CDR1 and CDR2: SGHNT, YENEEA.

V and J are TRBV19 and TRBJ2-6, with TRBD2 identical over 13 bases. The CDR3 consists of 18 residues. Germline V gives CDR1 LNHDA, CDR2 SQIVND (reference sequence). The V segment lost 4 bases and the J segment 0 bases; nucleotides outside the gene matches: 3. CDR3 sequence reads: CASSTTSGGGSGANVLTF. CDR3 DNA: TGTGCCAGTAGTACTACTAGCGGGGGGGGCTCTGGGGCCAACGTCCTGACTTTC.

As DNA, the CDR3 is TGCGCCAGCAGTGACGGTGCCGAGCAGTACTTC. This encodes CASSDGAEQYF. The genes are TRBV10-1 and TRBJ2-7, with D unclear. V gave up 3 bases and J gave up 6 bases, with 6 bases separating them. The CDR3 spans 11 residues. The V gene's germline CDR1 is WNHNN and CDR2 SYGVQD (reference sequence).

The chain uses TRBV7-2 and TRBJ2-7, with TRBD2 matching over 10 bases. After removal of 3 bases from V and 0 bases from J, the junction contained 2 bases not matched to a gene. The germline V gene has CDR1 SGHTA and CDR2 FQGNSA. There are 15 residues in the CDR3. The CDR3 DNA follows: TGTGCCAGCAGCTTTAGCGGGAGGAACTCCTACGAGCAGTACTTC. Protein: CASSFSGRNSYEQYF. The entire variable domain, with the rest obtained from reference TRBV7-2 and TRBJ2-7, is as follows: GAGVSQSPSNKVTEKGKDVELRCDPISGHTALYWYRQSLGQGLEFLIYFQGNSAPDKSGLPSDRFSAERTGGSVSTLTIQRTQQEDSAVYLCASSFSGRNSYEQYFGPGTRLTVT.